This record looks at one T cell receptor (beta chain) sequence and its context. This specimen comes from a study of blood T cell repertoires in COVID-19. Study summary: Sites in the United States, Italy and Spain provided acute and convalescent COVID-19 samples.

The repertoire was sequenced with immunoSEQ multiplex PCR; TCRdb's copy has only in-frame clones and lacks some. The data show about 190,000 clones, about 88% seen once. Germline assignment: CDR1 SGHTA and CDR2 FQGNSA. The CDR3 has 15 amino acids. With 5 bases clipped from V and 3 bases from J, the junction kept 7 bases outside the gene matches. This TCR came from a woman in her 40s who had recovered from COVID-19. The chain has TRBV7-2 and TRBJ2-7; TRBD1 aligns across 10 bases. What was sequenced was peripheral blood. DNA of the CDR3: TGTGCCAGCAGCCCCCGACAGGGGGCGGACTACGAGCAGTACTTC. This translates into CASSPRQGADYEQYF.